These 17 T cell receptor beta chains share one sample of origin, sequenced in a study of blood T cell repertoires in COVID-19. Here immunoSEQ multiplex PCR was the method, and the copy in TCRdb shows in-frame clones only, minus some. The data hold about 140,000 clones, with around 73% observed a single time. Source material: peripheral blood. The source is a woman aged 45-65 years with active or convalescent COVID-19.

The chain joins TRBV9 to TRBJ2-5; 8 nucleotides agree with TRBD2. CDR3 size: 15 residues. Germline V gene sequence: CDR1 SGDLS, CDR2 YYNGEE. The J segment lost 4 bases and the V segment lost 4 bases, leaving 9 bases of the junction unmatched. The CDR3 here is CASSSGTRGRETQYF. CDR3 DNA sequence: TGTGCCAGCAGCTCCGGGACTAGAGGGAGAGAGACCCAGTACTTC.

The chain joins TRBV7-2 to TRBJ2-2; no clear D gene. CDR3 length equals 14 residues. The germline gives CDR1 SGHTA, CDR2 FQGNSA. Trimming left V 1 base short and J 1 base short, with 4 bases between. The CDR3 spells CASSLVKNTGELFF. The CDR3, as DNA: TGTGCCAGCAGCTTAGTCAAGAACACCGGGGAGCTGTTTTTT.

This rearrangement joins TRBV11-2 to TRBJ2-1; 7 bases map to TRBD2. The CDR3 sequence is 14 residues long. The germline gives CDR1 SGHAT, CDR2 FQNNGV. J lost 3 bases, V lost 3 bases, and 2 bases had no gene match. The CDR3 nucleotides read TGTGCCAGCAGCTTCCCTAGCGGCTACAATGAGCAGTTCTTC. Amino acid sequence: CASSFPSGYNEQFF.

The V call is TRBV19, the J call TRBJ1-2; TRBD1 matches 9 bases. Germline CDR1 and CDR2: LNHDA and SQIVND (reference sequence). The CDR3 totals 13 residues. V trimming: 6 bases; J trimming: 8 bases; junction bases outside the gene matches: 7. The CDR3 loop is CASSPGTGRGYTF. In nucleotides, the CDR3 is TGTGCCAGTAGCCCCGGGACAGGGAGGGGCTACACCTTC.

The V and J genes are TRBV14 and TRBJ2-2, with 10 bases that match TRBD2. This CDR3 comprises 18 residues. With 4 bases clipped from V and 6 bases from J, the junction kept 14 bases outside the gene matches. CDR1 and CDR2 (germline): SGHDN, FVKESK. CDR3 sequence reads: CASSRRGAGGPSSGELFF. CDR3 DNA sequence: TGTGCCAGCAGCCGAAGGGGAGCGGGAGGGCCTTCGTCCGGGGAGCTGTTTTTT.

This clone was seen a few times. V and J are TRBV7-2 and TRBJ1-1; D not resolved. Germline-derived CDR1 and CDR2 are SGHTA and FQGNSA. The CDR3 length is 14 residues. The V and J ends lost 1 base and 3 bases respectively, with 9 bases between them. The CDR3 DNA is TGTGCCAGCAGCTTAGTAGCGCAGTACACTGAAGCTTTCTTT. As protein: CASSLVAQYTEAFF.

Turning to this clone: Within the sample, other DNA sequences also encode this same CDR3. V usage is TRBV18 and J usage is TRBJ1-5, with D perhaps matching TRBD1 (6 bases). The CDR3 runs 14 residues. CDR1 is KGHSH and CDR2 is LQKENI in the germline V gene. Between the trimmed V and J ends, which lost 3 bases and 2 bases, there was a span of 8 bases. CDR3 sequence reads: CASSPSGGNQPQHF. The CDR3 DNA reads TGTGCCAGCTCACCCTCAGGGGGCAATCAGCCCCAGCATTTT.

The V and J genes are TRBV4-2 and TRBJ1-2; possibly TRBD1 for D (5 bases). In germline, CDR1 is LGHNA, CDR2 YNFKEQ. V gave up 1 base and J gave up 2 bases, with 11 bases separating them. The CDR3 loop spans 15 amino acids. The CDR3 nucleotides are TGTGCCAGCAGCCAAGGGGGGGGTAGGAACTATGGCTACACCTTC. Translating gives CASSQGGGRNYGYTF.

This chain connects TRBV19 to TRBJ1-1; a weak D match, TRBD1 (5 bases). The germline V and J ends were trimmed by 8 bases and 3 bases, with 13 bases remaining between them. CDR1 is LNHDA and CDR2 is SQIVND in the germline V gene (reference sequence). The CDR3 length is 13 residues. CDR3 sequence (DNA): TGTGCCAGTGCCGCGGGGGTCCACACTGAAGCTTTCTTT. The encoded protein is CASAAGVHTEAFF.

The chain combines TRBV5-1 with TRBJ2-1; 11 positions agree with TRBD2. This CDR3 has 16 residues. The germline V gene encodes CDR1 SGHRS and CDR2 YFSETQ. Germline trimming cut 0 bases from V and 5 bases from J; bases unmatched to any gene: 4. The CDR3 is CASSLARLAGHNEQFF. The DNA of the CDR3 is TGCGCCAGCAGCTTGGCCCGACTAGCGGGACACAATGAGCAGTTCTTC.

This chain uses TRBV7-2 with TRBJ2-1, with 10 bases that match TRBD2. CDR3 length equals 16 residues. Germline values: CDR1 SGHTA, CDR2 FQGNSA. J gave up 5 bases and V 5 bases, and 9 bases lay outside the gene matches. Here the CDR3 DNA reads TGTGCCAGCAGCATACTAGCGGGAAATTGGAACAATGAGCAGTTCTTC. Residues: CASSILAGNWNNEQFF.

This clone was detected once. J is TRBJ2-2 and V is TRBV11-2; 9 bases are a match to TRBD2. J gave up 4 bases and V 6 bases, and 15 bases lay outside the gene matches. Looked up from germline, CDR1 is SGHAT and CDR2 is FQNNGV. There are 18 residues in the CDR3. CDR3 DNA: TGTGCCAGCAGAACCCCTTCGGAGCGGGAGGAGGGCACCGGGGAGCTGTTTTTT. It is translated as CASRTPSEREEGTGELFF.

This clone appeared a few times. The chain uses TRBV4-3 and TRBJ2-7; TRBD2 agrees at 9 bases. Germline V gene lookup returns CDR1 LGHNA and CDR2 YSLEER. The CDR3 has 16 residues. Trimming removed 0 bases from V and 2 bases from J; junction bases left unmatched: 5. CDR3 DNA: TGCGCCAGCAGCCAAGATTTCCTAGCGGGGCCCTACGAGCAGTACTTC. This encodes CASSQDFLAGPYEQYF.

This clone was counted a single time. The V gene is TRBV14, the J gene TRBJ2-1; a weak D match, TRBD1 (6 bases). The V gene lost 9 bases and the J gene lost 5 bases, with 8 bases spanning the gap. CDR3 size: 11 residues. Germline CDR1 and CDR2: SGHDN and FVKESK. The CDR3 nucleotides are TGTGCCAGACAGGGAGACAATGAGCAGTTCTTC. It codes for CARQGDNEQFF.

The chain has TRBV5-1 and TRBJ1-4; no definite D call. In germline, CDR1 is SGHRS, CDR2 YFSETQ. Trimming pared 4 bases from V and 8 bases from J, leaving 15 bases between. The CDR3 has 14 residues. CDR3 sequence: CASSAVLGSEKLFF. The CDR3, as DNA: TGCGCCAGCAGCGCGGTCTTAGGGAGCGAAAAACTGTTTTTT.

The chain links TRBV6-5 to TRBJ2-3; 7 bases agree with TRBD2. Germline V gene sequence: CDR1 MNHEY, CDR2 SVGAGI. The V segment lost 6 bases and the J segment 4 bases; nucleotides outside the gene matches: 7. The CDR3 is made up of 14 amino acids. The CDR3 spells CASSRRGVADTQYF. The DNA for the CDR3 is TGTGCCAGCAGCCGACGGGGGGTGGCAGATACGCAGTATTTT.

The CDR3 region has the DNA TGTGCCAGCAGCTTGGCCTGGCGGGGGTCCACAGATACGCAGTATTTT. Protein sequence: CASSLAWRGSTDTQYF. The chain carries TRBV5-4 and TRBJ2-3; 7 nucleotides agree with TRBD2. Germline-derived CDR1 and CDR2 are SGHNT and YYREEE (reference sequence). This CDR3 region has 16 residues. The J segment lost 2 bases and the V segment lost 0 bases, leaving 6 bases of the junction unmatched.